This record covers a single T cell receptor beta chain. If no ophthalmopathy progression occurred within 18 months, Graves' hyperthyroidism was stable. Aged 18 to 65, the patients had hyperthyroidism that was newly diagnosed and had lasted under 2 months. On the basis of clinical symptoms, serum thyroxine and TRAb, thyroid ultrasound and orbital computed tomography, diagnoses were made. There were TCR beta CDR3 regions amplified from RNA transcripts. Researchers ran a first-round RT-PCR on the TCR CDR3 using the HTBI primer set. TCRdb reprocessed the multiplex PCR reads with MiXCR, giving one entry per CDR3 protein. The sample contains around 350,000 distinct CDR3 sequences, 25% of which appear only once. This record belongs to a study of T cells in Graves' hyperthyroidism and ophthalmopathy. This clonotype was sampled from a man over 45 with Graves' hyperthyroidism. Sequencing input: blood.

This CDR3 is CASSLGQTSGDLGQYF. For the CDR3, the DNA is TGTGCCAGCAGCTTGGGACAGACTAGCGGAGATCTGGGGCAGTACTTC. V and J are TRBV5-6 and TRBJ2-7, with TRBD2 matching over 9 bases. Germline V lookup: CDR1 SGHDT, CDR2 YYEEEE. V shed 0 bases, J shed 9 bases, and the junction held 13 bases outside the gene matches. This CDR3 has 16 amino acids. Complete variable domain (other parts from reference TRBV5-6 and TRBJ2-7): DAGVTQSPTHLIKTRGQQVTLRCSPKSGHDTVSWYQQALGQGPQFIFQYYEEEERQRGNFPDRFSGHQFPNYSSELNVNALLLGDSALYLCASSLGQTSGDLGQYFGPGTRLTVT.